These T cell receptor beta chains were read from a single sample in a study of blood T cell repertoires in COVID-19. The repertoire was sequenced with immunoSEQ multiplex PCR; TCRdb's copy has only in-frame clones and lacks some. The sample records more than 200,000 clones, around 88% being singletons. Source material: peripheral blood. The source is a woman aged 25-40 years with COVID-19, enrolled during active disease. The CDR3 runs from the conserved cysteine through the conserved F or W. Fields, in order: J gene, D gene, V gene, clone size, CDR3 protein, CDR3 DNA. A D gene is named only where the DNA matches it firmly. Clone sizes are given selectively: once, few, many, or a class where the clone is expanded.

TRBJ2-7	.	TRBV6-2/TRBV6-3	.	CASSFRTPENEQYF	TGTGCCAGCAGTTTCAGGACTCCTGAAAACGAGCAGTACTTC
TRBJ2-5	TRBD2	TRBV4-3	.	CASSWSAGGGQETQYF	TGCGCCAGCAGCTGGTCAGCGGGAGGGGGTCAAGAGACCCAGTACTTC
TRBJ2-1	.	TRBV10-2	once	CASSPGSEQFF	TGCGCCAGCAGCCCGGGATCAGAGCAGTTCTTC
TRBJ2-2	TRBD1	TRBV6-5	.	CASKSQGAGELFF	TGTGCCAGCAAAAGTCAGGGGGCCGGGGAGCTGTTTTTT
TRBJ2-3	.	TRBV6-5	.	CASSLGGLTDTQYF	TGTGCCAGCAGCCTCGGGGGGCTCACAGATACGCAGTATTTT
TRBJ1-5	.	TRBV28	.	CASSLSRTPLSNQPQHF	TGTGCCAGCAGTTTATCCCGAACACCTCTTAGCAATCAGCCCCAGCATTTT
TRBJ1-6	.	TRBV19	.	CASSSSGGRGSPLHF	TGTGCCAGTAGTAGTTCCGGAGGGAGAGGTTCACCCCTCCACTTT
TRBJ1-2	.	TRBV4-3	.	CASSQDLFRNYGYTF	TGCGCCAGCAGCCAAGACCTCTTCCGTAACTATGGCTACACCTTC
TRBJ2-1	TRBD1	TRBV15	.	CATSKGRDSYNEQFF	TGTGCCACCAGCAAAGGAAGGGACAGTTACAATGAGCAGTTCTTC
TRBJ1-2	TRBD1	TRBV6-5	few	CASSLGTALGGYTF	TGTGCCAGCAGTCTTGGGACAGCTTTGGGCGGCTACACCTTC
TRBJ2-1	.	TRBV4-3	.	CASSQSLARKYNEQFF	TGCGCCAGCAGCCAATCCCTAGCGCGTAAATACAATGAGCAGTTCTTC
TRBJ2-3	.	TRBV5-1	.	CASSPLDRHPGTDTQYF	TGCGCCAGCAGCCCCCTGGACAGACATCCAGGCACAGATACGCAGTATTTT
TRBJ2-5	TRBD2	TRBV4-3	once	CASSHGLADQETQYF	TGCGCCAGCAGCCACGGACTAGCGGATCAAGAGACCCAGTACTTC
TRBJ2-2	.	TRBV7-2	.	CASSPSGDTGELFF	TGTGCCAGCAGTCCAAGCGGTGACACCGGGGAGCTGTTTTTT
TRBJ1-4	.	TRBV13	.	CASSGGGATNEKLFF	TGTGCCAGCAGCGGGGGAGGTGCAACTAATGAAAAACTGTTTTTT
TRBJ1-2	.	TRBV28	.	CASSSWTAANYGYTF	TGTGCCAGCAGTTCTTGGACAGCCGCTAACTATGGCTACACCTTC
TRBJ1-6	TRBD1	TRBV6-4	.	CASSPTGEGNSPLHF	TGTGCCAGCAGTCCGACAGGGGAGGGTAATTCACCCCTCCACTTT
TRBJ2-1	TRBD2	TRBV23-1	.	CASSRASGSLASSYNEQFF	TGCGCCAGCAGTCGGGCTAGCGGATCCTTAGCGAGCTCCTACAATGAGCAGTTCTTC
TRBJ2-6	TRBD1	TRBV3-1/TRBV3-2	.	CASSPRVGQGATGANVLTF	TGTGCCAGCAGCCCGCGGGTGGGACAGGGGGCAACTGGGGCCAACGTCCTGACTTTC
TRBJ1-5	TRBD1	TRBV18	.	CASSQTGGGNQPQHF	TGTGCCAGCTCACAAACAGGGGGCGGAAATCAGCCCCAGCATTTT
TRBJ2-7	TRBD1	TRBV5-6	few	CASSFRRDRAHEQYF	TGTGCCAGCAGCTTTCGACGGGACAGGGCCCACGAGCAGTACTTC
TRBJ2-1	TRBD2	TRBV27	once	CASSLRGDYNEQFF	TGTGCCAGCAGTTTGCGGGGGGACTACAATGAGCAGTTCTTC
TRBJ1-1	TRBD1	TRBV6-5	.	CASSRDRGINIAFF	TGTGCCAGCAGTCGGGACAGGGGGATCAATATAGCTTTCTTT
TRBJ2-5	TRBD1	TRBV19	once	CASSTGLQGLYQETQYF	TGTGCCAGTAGTACCGGCTTACAGGGGCTGTACCAAGAGACCCAGTACTTC
TRBJ1-4	TRBD1	TRBV9	.	CASSSTGGNPAGEKLFF	TGTGCCAGCAGCTCGACAGGGGGCAACCCGGCCGGGGAAAAACTGTTTTTT
TRBJ1-1	.	TRBV5-6	few	CASGGLRGMNTEAFF	TGTGCCAGCGGTGGCCTCCGAGGGATGAACACTGAAGCTTTCTTT
TRBJ1-6	.	TRBV3-1/TRBV3-2	.	CASSQDSGSWNSPLHF	TGTGCCAGCAGCCAAGATTCGGGGAGCTGGAATTCACCCCTCCACTTT
TRBJ2-7	.	TRBV6-5	.	CASSQDHYEQYF	TGTGCCAGCAGTCAGGATCACTACGAGCAGTACTTC
TRBJ2-7	TRBD2	TRBV7-2	.	CASSLVTSASYEQYF	TGTGCCAGCAGCTTAGTGACTAGCGCCTCCTACGAGCAGTACTTC
TRBJ2-1	TRBD1	TRBV27	.	CASRPTGTGGVSEQFF	TGTGCCAGCAGACCCACCGGGACAGGGGGCGTTAGTGAGCAGTTCTTC
TRBJ1-4	.	TRBV7-9	.	CASSRRDGGDNEKLFF	TGTGCCAGCAGCCGCCGCGACGGGGGGGATAATGAAAAACTGTTTTTT
TRBJ1-2	.	TRBV4-2	.	CASSQDGRVDGYTF	TGTGCCAGCAGCCAAGATGGGCGGGTCGATGGCTACACCTTC
TRBJ1-1	.	TRBV5-1	.	CASSLEGRDTEAFF	TGCGCCAGCAGCTTGGAGGGGAGGGACACTGAAGCTTTCTTT
TRBJ1-2	TRBD1	TRBV4-3	.	CASSPDRESHGYTF	TGCGCCAGCAGCCCGGACAGGGAAAGCCATGGCTACACCTTC
TRBJ2-7	TRBD2	TRBV7-6	.	CASSSREGGARYEQYF	TGTGCCAGCAGCTCAAGGGAGGGCGGGGCCCGATACGAGCAGTACTTC
TRBJ1-1	.	TRBV11-2	once	CASSPFRTEAFF	TGTGCCAGCAGCCCCTTCCGCACTGAAGCTTTCTTT
TRBJ1-5	.	TRBV2	.	CASSVARPGEPISNQPQHF	TGTGCCAGCAGTGTTGCCCGCCCGGGAGAACCAATCAGCAATCAGCCCCAGCATTTT
TRBJ1-2	.	TRBV10-3	.	CAISELEGDYGYTF	TGTGCCATCAGTGAGCTCGAAGGGGACTATGGCTACACCTTC
TRBJ2-2	TRBD2	TRBV6-5	.	CASSRLAGVSGELFF	TGTGCCAGCAGTAGACTAGCGGGAGTCTCCGGGGAGCTGTTTTTT
TRBJ1-2	.	TRBV6-5	.	CASSYDRNYGYTF	TGTGCCAGCAGTTACGACAGAAACTATGGCTACACCTTC
TRBJ2-3	.	TRBV6-5	.	CASSPPDYTDTQYF	TGTGCCAGCAGTCCGCCGGACTACACAGATACGCAGTATTTT
TRBJ1-4	TRBD1	TRBV13	.	CASSFKGQGLGIEKLFF	TGTGCCAGCAGCTTCAAGGGACAGGGCTTAGGAATTGAAAAACTGTTTTTT
TRBJ1-1	.	TRBV29-1	few	CSVEWRRGEAFF	TGCAGCGTTGAATGGAGGAGGGGAGAAGCTTTCTTT
TRBJ2-1	.	TRBV11-1	.	CASSQLTAYNEQFF	TGTGCCAGCAGTCAGCTGACAGCCTACAATGAGCAGTTCTTC
TRBJ1-5	.	TRBV28	few	CASSILDGLGQPQHF	TGTGCCAGCAGTATCCTAGACGGACTCGGGCAGCCCCAGCATTTT
TRBJ2-7	.	TRBV12-3/TRBV12-4	once	CASSLAGAYEQYF	TGTGCCAGCAGTTTGGCAGGGGCCTACGAGCAGTACTTC
TRBJ1-1	.	TRBV29-1	.	CSVEKQGDTEAFF	TGCAGCGTTGAAAAACAGGGAGACACTGAAGCTTTCTTT
TRBJ2-5	TRBD2	TRBV9	.	CASSEGTSVETQYF	TGTGCCAGCAGCGAGGGGACTAGCGTTGAGACCCAGTACTTC
TRBJ2-5	TRBD1	TRBV18	.	CASSPSDRETQYF	TGTGCCAGCTCACCTTCGGACAGGGAGACCCAGTACTTC
TRBJ2-3	.	TRBV13	.	CASSSRLASTDTQYF	TGTGCCAGCAGTTCTAGACTGGCTAGCACAGATACGCAGTATTTT